This T cell receptor (beta chain) was captured by sequencing in a study of OX40 agonist ivuxolimab in advanced cancers. Whole-study findings and limits: There were, on average, more expanded clones in CD8+ T cells than in CD4+. Antigens targeted by the expanded peripheral T cells were not determined. Patients who responded partially at 0.1-3.0 mg/kg showed clonal expansion ranking among the lowest.

The repertoire was sequenced with immunoSEQ multiplex PCR; TCRdb's copy has only in-frame clones and lacks some. This sample has about 65,000 clones; 80% to 90% occur once, and the top ten carry approximately 1.9%. From germline, CDR1 is SEHNR and CDR2 FQNEAQ (reference sequence). The CDR3 length is 16 residues. V lost 0 bases, J lost 1 base, and 10 bases lay in between. Comment on this clone: Its antigen is undetermined.

The V and J genes are TRBV7-9 and TRBJ1-3; D is undetermined. This TCR came from an adult with an advanced solid tumor such as melanoma, head and neck, liver or kidney cancer. The specimen comprised CD4+ or CD8+ T cells sorted from blood, sampled in a trial of the OX40 agonist ivuxolimab. The CDR3 loop is CASSLAGEGSGNTIYF. DNA for the CDR3: TGTGCCAGCAGCTTAGCTGGGGAAGGGTCTGGAAACACCATATATTTT.